Described below is a single TCR beta chain sequence and its context. This clone has a handful of counts. Its antigen specificity is not known. The input lacks base qualities; no much larger clone sits a single base away. The sample has other DNA sequences that encode this CDR3 too. The cohort was made up of 500 to 850 healthy bone marrow donors. At the time of sampling, every cohort member was nominally healthy, though immune exposures that went unrecorded were likely present. The donor was CMV seronegative and belonged to the group of over 350 seronegative cohort members. Each donor provided a peripheral blood sample, and peripheral blood mononuclear cells were used for TCR beta sequencing. Genomic DNA extraction from the blood cell samples was performed with the Qiagen DNeasy Blood Extraction Kit. Libraries came from the immunoSEQ multiplex PCR assay. For the multiplex PCR, a mixture combining 60 forward primers for TCR Vbeta segments and 13 reverse primers for TCR Jbeta segments was used. A multiplex PCR assay on genomic DNA amplified the CDR3 region of rearranged TCR beta genes. On the Illumina HiSeq System, the amplified TCR beta libraries were sequenced as 87-base-pair reads. Under the source paper's analysis protocol: A later analysis counted some 80 million unique TCR beta chains across the 666 repertoires, and some 11 million of these chains were shared by at least two donors. A nearest-neighbor algorithm error-corrected the raw reads and collapsed the reads into unique sequences, merging closely related sequences to remove PCR and sequencing errors. V, D and J gene segments were assigned by aligning CDR3 sequences to IMGT reference sequences. For a sequence to be retained, a match of at least six nucleotides to both a V gene segment and a J gene segment was required. A rearrangement counted as productive if the CDR3 had no stop codons and remained in frame with V and J, and every other rearrangement counted as non-productive. CDR3 was defined according to IMGT convention as the region running from the second conserved V-encoded cysteine to the conserved J-encoded phenylalanine. The earlier analysis of about 530 of the donors excluded any sequence lacking an unambiguous match to a single V gene segment. In an earlier analysis of approximately 560 of the donors, a V segment was called functional when productive rearrangements were above 56.7%, and segregating when the standard deviation between donors exceeded 5%. A statistical classification framework was developed to diagnose cytomegalovirus status using the catalog of TCR beta chain sequences. V and J gene assignment, in a later analysis, came from comparing TCR nucleotide sequences with IMGT/GENE-DB human TR gene sequences. A later analysis assigned CDR3 sequences and most-parsimonious VDJ recombination scenarios with the TCRdist pipeline. In a later analysis, each TCR beta chain was defined by its CDR3 amino acid sequence together with its V-gene family, and reads without a unique V-gene family were excluded. A later analysis removed 500 to 600 highly shared, low-generation-probability nucleotide sequences to deal with suspected cross-contamination and a sequencing artifact. For each public chain, a later analysis derived a clonal expansion index from normalized ranks of inferred template counts within each repertoire. In a later analysis, generation probabilities were computed with a VDJ recombination model fitted to out-of-frame rearrangements, and the resulting probabilities were checked against IGoR. Hypergeometric tests were used in a later analysis to score TCR-TCR, TCR-HLA and TCR-CMV co-occurrence, with a repertoire-size bias correction applied to the TCR pairs. To estimate false discovery rates, a later analysis permuted the HLA or CMV assignments 20 times. In a later analysis, co-occurring TCRs were grouped using DBSCAN, and TCRdist sequence similarity was added for clustering within HLA-allele-positive subsets. Repertoires with fewer than 30,000 or more than 120,000 public chains were left out of co-occurrence clustering, as were four to six repertoires with anomalous nucleotide sharing. Held by TCRdb, this immuneACCESS table contains in-frame sequences only and omits some clones. Under half of the omission traces to an unresolved V gene where checked; the cause of the rest is unknown. V, J and clone size are those of that table, while D and trimming were read from the DNA. Recorded for this sample are about 50,000 clones; around 70% of them occurred a single time. Clones ranked in the top ten supply 7% to 10% of the sample.

This specimen belongs to a study of cytomegalovirus exposure and HLA in healthy donors (dated by TCRdb to about 2017). The study in broad terms: An earlier analysis of some 500 of the donors reported approximately 290 Gb of sequence data and 117 million unique TCR beta sequences from around 200 million T cells. Roughly 300 gigabases of sequencing data and 91 million or so unique TCR sequences made up an early release that covered about 640 HLA-typed donors. Of the roughly 400 genotyped donors, about 80% fell in the genetic ancestry cluster associated with self-reported Caucasian donors. The study aimed to test whether cataloging public T cell receptors could reveal signatures of past pathogen exposure. Using immunosequencing, the study profiled T cell repertoires from 500 to 800 subjects and related those repertoires to cytomegalovirus serostatus. A separate validation cohort of 100 to 150 different subjects was used in addition to the approximately 670-subject first cohort. High-throughput TCR immunosequencing, statistical association of individual TCRs with disease status, and machine learning were combined to predict cytomegalovirus infection status. A later analysis re-examined previously published TCR beta repertoires from 610 or so donors and added high-resolution HLA genotyping to investigate patterns of TCR occurrence. Rather than drawing on any new phenotypic data, the later analysis identified candidate immune exposures from TCR beta sequences and the way those sequences occurred across donors. An earlier analysis of 450 to 750 of the donors used high-throughput TCR beta sequencing to judge whether each TCR beta V gene segment behaved as functional or pseudogenic. Donor age, sex, ethnicity and CMV serostatus were collected together with the repertoire data. A later genetic analysis took genome-wide SNP genotypes for about three fifths of the roughly 700 donors and used that subset as a discovery cohort. All discovery cohort repertoires had been generated using a single sequencing platform. Class I and class II HLA loci were covered by the typing at four-digit resolution. Typing coverage differed by locus: A, B, C, DRB1 and DQB1 were typed in about 629-630 donors, DQA1 in around 500, DPA1 in around 600, and DPB1 in just under 490. Several DR-DQ haplotypes were handled as single units for association and clustering, since linkage in the cohort was strong. Across approximately 400 genotyped donors of the cohort, an average of approximately 240,000 unique TCR beta nucleotide sequences per donor were sequenced, and roughly 18% of those sequences were non-productive.

What the research found in general, with its limitations: A few of the identified cytomegalovirus-associated TCR beta chains were confirmed in vitro to be specific for cytomegalovirus antigens. In a later analysis, more than 15,000 TCR beta sequences were associated with specific HLA alleles at a false discovery rate of 0.05. Broadly in line with IMGT annotations, most TCR beta V segments showed up in productive rearrangements about 90% or about 30% of the time in an earlier analysis of 587 of the donors. Correlated functional status among segregating V segments might be attributable to linkage disequilibrium, but an unknown experimental factor could not be ruled out. While some public TCRs were present in many individuals, most TCR sequences turned up only very rarely across donors. A later genetic analysis reported fewer N-insertions in productive TCRs among donors in an Asian-associated ancestry cluster than the roughly 720-donor mean. The study gave a list of roughly 150 TCR beta chains associated with cytomegalovirus. When HLA alleles, especially DR and DQ, strongly co-occurred, attributing TCR associations to individual alleles was difficult. HLA typing was unavailable for some donors at each locus, so association tests used only the typed subset. The sequencing pipeline was judged likely to have produced a cluster of highly shared sequence variants as a technical artifact. In a later genetic analysis, a missense DCLRE1C variant was associated with V-gene and J-gene trimming of TCR beta chains, and the association was replicated in an independent cohort. A further reported finding was that TCR beta sequences accurately predicted the HLA-A and HLA-B alleles for most subjects in the first cohort. For the cohort, immune exposure information was limited to CMV serostatus. According to a later analysis, most CMV-associated TCR beta chains appeared to be HLA-restricted, and the HLA associations seemed to be driven largely by CMV exposure. A later analysis reported that several top co-occurrence clusters appeared linked to parvovirus B19, influenza, CMV and Epstein-Barr virus. In a later analysis, the rate of TCR association differed among HLA loci, with DRB1 alleles having the most associated TCRs and HLA-C alleles having the fewest. According to the authors, the approach could potentially be generalized to other disease states and immunological phenotypes. Because the 87-base-pair reads could not distinguish some IMGT-functional V segments, including TRBV6-2 and TRBV6-3, those segments were excluded. Only TCR beta chains were sequenced in this cohort, and the absence of alpha or paired-chain data limited detectable features. The classifier was reported to diagnose cytomegalovirus status with high specificity and sensitivity in both the original and validation cohorts. Compared with equally common non-associated chains, HLA-associated TCR beta chains in a later analysis were more clonally expanded and had lower generation probabilities. Because counts were too low, some 16 rarely observed V segments, including chromosome 9 orphons, were excluded from the earlier analysis of 587 of the donors. Roughly uniform sequencing depth across donors was assumed in presence/absence analyses, although this assumption may not hold.

The CDR3 starts with the cysteine, ends with the phenylalanine, and has 15 residues. Here the CDR3 DNA is all that survives: 45 bases in frame from base 1. V lost 1 base and J lost 2 bases; the stretch between them is 9 bases long. CDR1 MNHNS and CDR2 SASEGT are derived from the germline V gene. Recombination joined TRBV6-1 with TRBJ1-3, with no D gene named confidently. The clonotype originates from a woman between 45 and 60 years old in good health and CMV-seronegative. The sequenced sample was PBMCs. CDR3 sequence: CASSEGGGTGNTIYF. The DNA reads TGTGCCAGCAGTGAAGGAGGAGGGACTGGAAACACCATATATTTT.